This TCR beta chain was observed in a study of shared clonotypes between healthy human individuals. The naive CD8 fraction comprised CD45RO-negative cells positively selected for CCR7 and excluded terminally differentiated effector memory CD45RA+ cells. There are 15 residues in the CDR3. Unmatched junction bases numbered 5, after V lost 3 bases and J lost 4 bases. The germline gives CDR1 SEHNR, CDR2 FQNEAQ (reference sequence). Here immunoSEQ multiplex PCR was the method, and the copy in TCRdb shows in-frame clones only, minus some. The profile shows some 800,000 clones, about 92% of them singletons.

Material: naive CD8+ T cells sorted from blood. This clonotype was sampled from a man aged 25 to 45 in good health. This chain uses TRBV7-9 with TRBJ1-2; 10 nucleotides align to TRBD1. CDR3 amino acids: CASSFTTGGGYGYTF. DNA of the CDR3: TGTGCCAGCAGCTTTACGACAGGGGGCGGCTATGGCTACACCTTC.